This T cell receptor beta chain originates from a study of post-analysis software for immune sequencing data. Study in general: The courses of disease that were included comprised relapsing-remitting, secondary progressive and progressive-relapsing multiple sclerosis.

Trimming cost V 4 bases and J 1 base, with 23 bases left between them. The CDR3 contains 18 residues. CDR1 LGHNA and CDR2 YSLEER come from the germline V gene. Whole-study results and caveats: Samples from one preparation batch, clustered by F measure, grouped strongly together. Diversity measured as normalized Chao1 was significantly lower in multiple sclerosis patients than in controls. Patients showed TRBV5-6, TRBV5-1 and TRBV20-1 among a few TRBV segments more frequent than in controls.

This clonotype was observed a few times. Its specificity is not known. The TCR beta cDNA libraries carried unique molecular identifiers. The T cell input of about 0.9 to 10 million gave a few hundred thousand cDNA molecules. TCRdb recomputed calls from the PCR reads with MiXCR, one row per CDR3 protein. The data contain 650,000 to 850,000 distinct CDR3 sequences, under 60% of them singletons. The material sequenced was blood. The source of this sequence is a girl aged 10-17 years with multiple sclerosis. V is TRBV4-3 and J is TRBJ2-7; D is possibly TRBD2 (6 bases). CDR3 DNA: TGCGCCAGCAGCCCCCCCGGAGGGTTAGGTGTTTGGTCCTACGAGCAGTACTTC. Residues: CASSPPGGLGVWSYEQYF.